This record covers a single T cell receptor beta chain. The sample belongs to a study of shared T cell receptors in the human thymus. Clones were sequenced by immunoSEQ multiplex PCR, and TCRdb holds only the in-frame ones, with some missing. The table includes hundreds of thousands of clones, around 87% detected once. The CDR3 contains 18 residues. Germline-derived CDR1 and CDR2 are MGHDK and SYGVNS. V dropped 1 base and J dropped 2 bases, with 18 bases sitting between them. These data also formed part of another study, on human thymus T cells. That report notes: Obtained as resections during corrective heart surgery, the thymus tissue was then studied. Related research examined unrelated individuals and reported that their thymic repertoires overlapped highly.

The sequencing input was thymocytes. The chain carries TRBV25-1 and TRBJ1-3; a possible D gene is TRBD1 (5 bases). This TCR was recovered from a boy less than two years old with a congenital heart defect. In nucleotides, the CDR3 is TGTGCCAGCAGTGAATCTAGGCAGGGTCGCGGAACTGGAAACACCATATATTTT. This sequence encodes CASSESRQGRGTGNTIYF.